This TCR beta chain appears in the sequencing data of a study of T cells in Graves' hyperthyroidism and ophthalmopathy (dated by TCRdb to the late 2010s). Broadly, across the study: Peripheral blood samples were taken at the time of initial diagnosis, prior to any treatment. To identify distinguishing TCR V-J signatures, a discovery cohort of around 100 patients was used, comprising some 43 with Graves' ophthalmopathy and about 59 with stable Graves' hyperthyroidism. After sampling, hyperthyroidism patients received methimazole starting at 30 mg daily, and ophthalmopathy patients received high-dose intravenous methylprednisolone. In addition, the study compared T-cell repertoires in thyroid tissue and in blood from a handful of Graves' hyperthyroidism patients. The roughly 90 discovery patients were divided at random into training and test sets in a 7:3 ratio. Prospective prediction of ophthalmopathy was tested in an independent validation cohort consisting of fewer than 20 hyperthyroidism patients and approximately 16 patients who later progressed to ophthalmopathy. According to the paper, TCR Vbeta CDR3 sequencing was carried out on about 140 peripheral blood samples, which came from fewer than 50 ophthalmopathy, around 75 hyperthyroidism and approximately 17 progressor patients. The paper as a whole reports these results and caveats: Most expanded thyroid clonotypes (frequency above 0.001) were also detected in blood, suggesting blood repertoires may reflect thyroid immune responses. No statistical method was used to set the sample size in advance, and investigators knew the group allocation. A 13 V-J signature model separated ophthalmopathy from stable hyperthyroidism, with just over 85% sensitivity and approximately 81% specificity in cross-validation and 80%/75% in testing. In validation, the model predicted progression to ophthalmopathy with 60% to 71% sensitivity and approximately 78% specificity, a median of about 6 months before onset.

Ophthalmopathy patients had moderately to severely active disease, Clinical Activity Score of at least 3, NOSPECS grade of at least 4, and duration under 3 months. The study excluded patients with uncontrolled infections, other autoimmune diseases, pregnancy or lactation. Diagnoses relied on clinical symptoms, serum thyroxine and TRAb, thyroid ultrasound and orbital computed tomography. PBMCs were separated from 10 ml of fresh peripheral blood using Ficoll-Paque density gradient centrifugation. Total RNA was extracted with Trizol reagent, and quality was checked on an Agilent 2100 Bioanalyzer. Amplification of TCR beta CDR3 regions was carried out from RNA transcripts. For the first round of RT-PCR on the TCR CDR3, the HTBI primer set was used together with the Qiagen OneStep RT-PCR kit. A second multiplex PCR round built the libraries, followed by size selection and purification. Libraries were sequenced paired-end with 100 bp reads on an Illumina HiSeq2000. The source study handled its data this way. SOAPnuke was used to process the raw data, throwing out any read that contained adapters or uncalled bases, had a mean Phred below 15, or lacked an exact constant-primer or identifier match. COPE v1.2.5 was used to merge high-quality paired reads, and clonotypes were defined as unique nucleotide sequences. MiTCR v1.1 was used to align clonotypes to the IMGT TRBV, TRBD and TRBJ reference segments. Analysis was restricted to V-J combinations with a frequency above 0.0001, which covered approximately 99% of repertoires. A TCS score was defined as the ratio of F50 (clonal expansion) to E x V (chaos), with BLOSUM62-based TCRdist applied between CDR3 peptides within each V-J. Welch's t-statistics and random forest reduced around 550 V-J features to fewer than 15, which were used in a naive Bayes classifier (R e1071). TCRdb applied fastp at Q25 and MiXCR to the public reads, then kept only in-frame beta chains. Records with the same CDR3 protein are collapsed into one entry carrying the most frequent genes and DNA. For this entry, the V and J calls and clone size follow TCRdb and not the study's own pipeline. A total of 300,000 to 400,000 distinct CDR3 sequences appear in this sample, 18% of them only once. 40% of the sample is held by the ten biggest clonotypes.

Between the V and J ends, shortened by 6 bases and 4 bases respectively, the junction contains 10 bases. The germline V gene sets CDR1 to MNHNS and CDR2 to SASEGT. From cysteine to phenylalanine, the CDR3 is 13 amino acids long. This entry keeps only the CDR3 DNA: 39 bases, framed from base 1. About this clonotype: There is no known antigen for this receptor. There are no base qualities to consult, and no much larger clone falls within one base.

This chain joins TRBV6-1 to TRBJ1-3; the D gene cannot be named for sure. This sequence originates from a man between 18 and 35 years old with Graves' ophthalmopathy. Material: blood. DNA sequence: TGTGCCAGCAGGCGGGCGGGAGGAAACACCATATATTTT. It translates to CASRRAGGNTIYF.